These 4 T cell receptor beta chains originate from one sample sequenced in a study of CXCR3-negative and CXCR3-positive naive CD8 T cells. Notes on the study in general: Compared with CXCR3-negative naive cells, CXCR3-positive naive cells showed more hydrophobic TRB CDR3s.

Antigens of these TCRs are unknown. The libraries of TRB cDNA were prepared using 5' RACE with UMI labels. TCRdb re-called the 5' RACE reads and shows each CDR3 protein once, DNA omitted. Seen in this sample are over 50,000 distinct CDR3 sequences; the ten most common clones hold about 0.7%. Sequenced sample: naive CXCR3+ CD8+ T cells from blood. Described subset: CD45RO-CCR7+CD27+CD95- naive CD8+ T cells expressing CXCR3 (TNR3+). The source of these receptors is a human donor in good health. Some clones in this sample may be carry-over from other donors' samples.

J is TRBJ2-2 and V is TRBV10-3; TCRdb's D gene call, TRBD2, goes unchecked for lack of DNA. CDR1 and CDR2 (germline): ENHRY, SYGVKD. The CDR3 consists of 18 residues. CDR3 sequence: CAIKPSGTSGTNTGELFF.

The CDR3 loop is CASSYPRQQVHTGELFF. The gene calls are TRBV6-5 and TRBJ2-2; TCRdb outputs TRBD1, but without DNA this stays unchecked. This CDR3 has 17 amino acids. Germline V gene sequence: CDR1 MNHEY, CDR2 SVGAGI.

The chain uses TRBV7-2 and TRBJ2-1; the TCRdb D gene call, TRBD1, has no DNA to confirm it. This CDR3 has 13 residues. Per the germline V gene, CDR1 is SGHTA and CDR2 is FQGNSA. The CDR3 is CASSSTVFHEQFF.

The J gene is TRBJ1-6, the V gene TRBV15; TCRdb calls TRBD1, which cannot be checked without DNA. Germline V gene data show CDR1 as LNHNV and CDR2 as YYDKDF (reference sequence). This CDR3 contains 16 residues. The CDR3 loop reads CATMFDRGQRGSPLHF.